This T cell receptor (beta chain) was identified during a study of T cell responses to AZD1222 COVID-19 vaccine. Study-level results: Just five or six AZD1222 recipients tested seropositive at baseline. Clonal diversity was possibly underestimated, and white British individuals and females predominated among donors.

Clones were sequenced by immunoSEQ multiplex PCR, and TCRdb holds only the in-frame ones, with some missing. The sample consists of some 100,000 clones, about 87% of them appearing once. Germline CDR1 and CDR2: KGHSH and LQKENI. This CDR3 spans 13 amino acids. Trimming left V 2 bases short and J 6 bases short, with 10 bases between. Notes on this clone: The target antigen is unknown.

The source of this sequence is an adult in good health. V usage is TRBV18 and J usage is TRBJ1-1; D is ambiguous. The specimen comprised peripheral blood, sampled on day 0 of AZD1222 vaccination. CDR3 DNA: TGTGCCAGCTCACCAGGAGAGGTTGCTGAAGCTTTCTTT. Its protein product is CASSPGEVAEAFF.